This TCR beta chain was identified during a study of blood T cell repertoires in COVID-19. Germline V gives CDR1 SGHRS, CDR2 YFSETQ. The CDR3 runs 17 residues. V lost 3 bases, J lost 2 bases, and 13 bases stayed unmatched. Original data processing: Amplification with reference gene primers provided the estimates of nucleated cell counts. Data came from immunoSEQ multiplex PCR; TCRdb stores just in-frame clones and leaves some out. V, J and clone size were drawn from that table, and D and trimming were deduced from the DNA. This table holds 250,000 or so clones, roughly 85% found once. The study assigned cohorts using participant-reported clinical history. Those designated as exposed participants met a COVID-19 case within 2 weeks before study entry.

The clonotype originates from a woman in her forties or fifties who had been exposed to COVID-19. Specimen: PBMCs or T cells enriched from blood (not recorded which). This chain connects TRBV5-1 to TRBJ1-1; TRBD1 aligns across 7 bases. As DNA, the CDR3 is TGCGCCAGCAGCTATATCTTGACAGGGTATGGAAACACTGAAGCTTTCTTT. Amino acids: CASSYILTGYGNTEAFF.